This T cell receptor beta chain came from a study of Ad26.COV2.S vaccination and SARS-CoV-2 variants. Study-level information: Recipients of Ad26.COV2.S got it intramuscularly, once or twice 56 days apart.

Whole-study findings and limits: People given the vaccine had a wider spike-specific TCR breadth than placebo recipients did. Responses of T cells in total may have been underestimated by the TCR breadth and depth analyses.

The CDR3 loop spans 14 amino acids. CDR1 MNHNY and CDR2 SVGAGI come from the germline V gene (reference sequence). Trimming cost V 0 bases and J 2 bases, with 6 bases left between them. In the case of this clone: Its cognate antigen is unknown.

Assay used: immunoSEQ multiplex PCR; TCRdb lists only in-frame clones, some missing. This table has around 320,000 clones, just under 85% appearing once. This sample's treatment: some 19 received Ad26.COV2.S at low or high dose, single or two shots; several received placebo; per-sample allocation not given. At day 63 after the first vaccine or placebo injection, samples were drawn. The chain couples TRBV6-6 to TRBJ2-3; D ambiguous. Sequenced here: peripheral blood, sampled in a trial of Ad26.COV2.S vaccine versus placebo. This TCR was sampled from a person between 18 and 65 years old who received the Ad26.COV2.S COVID-19 vaccine or a placebo. The chain's CDR3 is CASSYSGTTDTQYF. The CDR3 DNA reads TGTGCCAGCAGTTACTCGGGCACCACAGATACGCAGTATTTT.